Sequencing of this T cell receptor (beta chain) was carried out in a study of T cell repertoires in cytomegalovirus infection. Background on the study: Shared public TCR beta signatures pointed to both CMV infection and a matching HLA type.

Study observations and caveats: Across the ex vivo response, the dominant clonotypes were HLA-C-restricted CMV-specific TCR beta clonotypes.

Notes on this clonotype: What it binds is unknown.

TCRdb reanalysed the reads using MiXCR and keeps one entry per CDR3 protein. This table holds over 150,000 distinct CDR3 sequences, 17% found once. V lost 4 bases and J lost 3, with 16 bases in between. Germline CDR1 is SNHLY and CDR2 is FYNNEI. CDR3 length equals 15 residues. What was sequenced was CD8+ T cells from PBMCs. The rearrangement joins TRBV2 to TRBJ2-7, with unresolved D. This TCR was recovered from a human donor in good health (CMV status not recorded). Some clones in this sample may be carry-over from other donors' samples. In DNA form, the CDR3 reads TGTGCCAGCAGTGCCCTCTGGGGAACCGGCTACGAGCAGTACTTC. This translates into CASSALWGTGYEQYF.